This TCR beta chain was recovered during a study of shared clonotypes between healthy human individuals (dated by TCRdb to about 2020). Looking at the study overall: The cohort included three men and two women between 18 and 49 years of age. Per donor, three plates each were used for CD4 naive and CD4 memory, two for CD8 naive, and one for CD8 memory. The study deeply sequenced blood TCR repertoires of about 5 healthy adults to estimate repertoire size and the extent of clonotype sharing between individuals. To increase sequencing depth and limit assay-specific biases, TCR repertoire library preparation and sequencing were carried out by different laboratories using diverse techniques. Leukapheresis yielded between about 0.85 and 9 billion PBMCs per donor. The study at large found these results: Pairwise subsampling led to the expectation that sequencing depth would affect the degree of clonotype sharing among donors. Sampling was restricted to blood, and TCR repertoires in tissues likely differ from the TCR repertoires found in blood. Compared with non-shared clonotypes, the clonotypes found in all four sorted-subset donors had higher generation probabilities. Sharing across several donors was observed for approximately 4.6% of naive CD4, 3% to 4% of naive CD8, 2% to 2.5% of memory CD4, and around 0.4% of memory CD8 clonotypes. Because the study included only a small number of donors, the genetic and exposure-history diversity represented was limited. Rarefaction of sorted-subset datasets indicated incomplete sequencing despite the large sequencing depth. Naive subsets generally had larger estimated clonotype richness than memory subsets did.

Using the deep immunoSEQ assay, multiplex PCR amplified TCR CDR3 regions from genomic DNA. Extracted genomic DNA from each cell subset was distributed evenly across all wells of several immunoSEQ 96-well plates, and each plate was treated as a replicate. For sorted subsets, each replicate PCR was loaded with about 0.2 ug genomic DNA, equivalent to 25,000 to 30,000 T cell genomes. Purified libraries were quantified with a Qubit 3.0 fluorometer, sized on a Bioanalyzer 2100, and re-quantified with the KAPA Library Quantification kit. Every immunoSEQ 96-well plate was sequenced on a separate single-read 150-cycle Illumina NextSeq 550 flow cell. As for the original processing: Because the immunoSEQ output included only junctional sequences and no quality scores, the filtering could not be the same as the filtering used for full-length reads. To assign V/J genes and CDR3, sequences were annotated using PyIR, a Python wrapper for IgBLAST v1.9, with IMGT germline references. Reads were removed for weak V/J assignments (E-value above 1e-6), missing CDR3, stop codons, out-of-frame junctions, or ambiguous translated residues. A V3J clonotype was defined by an identical inferred V gene, J gene, and CDR3 amino acid sequence. The percentage overlap between two repertoires was calculated by dividing the number of shared unique clonotypes by the size of the smaller repertoire. Richness of each repertoire was evaluated using RTK rarefaction, the Chao1 estimator, and Recon v2.1 estimates of unobserved clonotypes. OLGA was used to compute generation probabilities for all TCRbeta clonotypes that the gDNA method yielded from a handful of donors. TCRdb holds this immuneACCESS table with in-frame rearrangements only. Some clones are missing; in checked studies, unresolved V genes explain under half, and the rest has no known cause. That table gives V, J and clone size, and the DNA gave D and trimming. This sample is represented by some 2,400,000 clones; 90% to 96% of them were singletons. Together, the top ten hold 0.1% to 0.15% of the sample.

Donors were healthy HIV-negative adults with no recently reported acute infections or vaccinations. All donors were Caucasian adults living in Nashville, Tennessee, USA. CD4+ T cells were enriched by magnetic negative selection; naive cells were then positively selected on CD45RA, and the negative fraction formed the memory subset. Blood was obtained by leukapheresis, after which PBMCs were separated by Ficoll-Histopaque density gradient centrifugation and cryopreserved in liquid nitrogen vapor phase. Analytical flow cytometry was used to check the purity and quantity of every magnetically sorted T cell population. Genomic DNA was isolated from each sorted fraction and quantified by UV absorbance on a Nanodrop 2000c. The CDR3 contains 17 residues, cysteine and phenylalanine counted. The retained sequence is limited to the CDR3, 51 bases, with the frame set at the first base. The trim is 0 bases for V and 5 bases for J, with a gap of 21 bases between the germline ends. As encoded in the germline V gene, CDR1 is SGHRS while CDR2 is YFSETQ.

With respect to this clone: Its antigen has not been determined. Base qualities are not provided; no much larger clone lies one nucleotide away.

The receptor's source is a man in his late teens or twenties in good health. The sequence joins TRBV5-1 to TRBJ2-7; the D gene is perhaps TRBD1 or TRBD2, as each covers 5 bases. The sample comprised naive CD4+ T cells sorted from blood. In light of the paper, this sample's cell subset or site label describes: CD45RA+ positively selected. The CDR3 is CASSLEVVSRGRDEQYF. The DNA is TGCGCCAGCAGCTTGGAGGTGGTGTCGAGGGGAAGGGACGAGCAGTACTTC.